The clone carrying this T cell receptor beta chain has a handful of counts. As yet, its antigen is unknown. These data originate in a study of T cell responses to AZD1222 COVID-19 vaccine. Germline assignment: CDR1 DFQATT and CDR2 SNEGSKA (reference sequence). Trimming took 0 bases from V and 4 from J, leaving 4 bases between them. The CDR3 length is 11 residues. TCRdb's copy holds only in-frame clones and misses some; the assay was immunoSEQ multiplex PCR. The data show approximately 110,000 clones, 70% to 85% seen once. Findings and caveats of the study: Increases in Spike-specific TCR breadth and depth were seen after two AZD1222 doses. Baseline antibody screening turned up just a handful of seropositive AZD1222 recipients. Donors in the cohort were predominantly white British and more often female, and clonal diversity was possibly underestimated. Among vaccine-associated CD4 TCRs, coverage spanned spike, with dominance at 160-218 and 743-854.

Sequenced material: peripheral blood, taken on day 0 of AZD1222 vaccination. The rearrangement links TRBV20-1 to TRBJ2-7; D uncertain. This TCR was sampled from an adult in good health. The CDR3 DNA is TGCAGTGCTAGAGACATTTACGAGCAGTACTTC. This codes for CSARDIYEQYF.